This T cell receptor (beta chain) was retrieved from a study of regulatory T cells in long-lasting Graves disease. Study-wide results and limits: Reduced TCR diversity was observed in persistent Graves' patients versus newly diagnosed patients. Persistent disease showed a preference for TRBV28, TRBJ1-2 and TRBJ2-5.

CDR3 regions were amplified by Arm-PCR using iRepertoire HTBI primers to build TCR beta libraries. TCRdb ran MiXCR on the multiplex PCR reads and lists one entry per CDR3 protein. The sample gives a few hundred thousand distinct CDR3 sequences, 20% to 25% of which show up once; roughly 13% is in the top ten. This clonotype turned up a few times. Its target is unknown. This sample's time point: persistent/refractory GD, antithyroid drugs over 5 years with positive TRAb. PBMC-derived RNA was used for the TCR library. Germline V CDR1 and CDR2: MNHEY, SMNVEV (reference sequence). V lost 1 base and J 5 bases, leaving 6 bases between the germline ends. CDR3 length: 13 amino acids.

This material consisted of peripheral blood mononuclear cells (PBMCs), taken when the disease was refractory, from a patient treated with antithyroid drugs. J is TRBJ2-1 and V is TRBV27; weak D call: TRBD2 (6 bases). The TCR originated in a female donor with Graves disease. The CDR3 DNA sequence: TGTGCCAGCAGTTTATTAGCGGACAATGAGCAGTTCTTC. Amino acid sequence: CASSLLADNEQFF.